What follows are 10 T cell receptor beta chains derived from one specimen sequenced in a study of blood T cells in healthy people across ages. A second PCR of about 6 to 11 cycles used a sample-barcoded 5' primer and a J-beta primer mix. TCRdb fed the 5' RACE reads into MiXCR, producing one record per CDR3 protein. The sample carries approximately 320,000 distinct CDR3 sequences, roughly a quarter recorded once. Sequencing was carried out using blood. The source of these receptors is a woman in her seventies in good health.

The chain recombines TRBV12-3 or TRBV12-4 with TRBJ1-2; D not certain. The CDR3 extends over 15 amino acids. V was pared by 1 base and J by 8 bases, with 17 bases between. CDR3 region: CASSLEAGPSGGYTF. The CDR3 DNA is TGTGCCAGCAGTTTAGAAGCAGGACCTTCGGGAGGCTACACCTTC.

This clonotype showed up just a few times. This chain uses TRBV7-2 with TRBJ1-1; 7 bases are shared with TRBD1. This CDR3 has 16 amino acids. Per the germline V gene, CDR1 is SGHTA and CDR2 is FQGNSA. The ends lost 4 bases at V and 5 bases at J; junction bases unmatched: 13. CDR3 sequence (DNA): TGTGCCAGCAGCTCGGTAATACAGGGGCGGGGTACTGAAGCTTTCTTT. This sequence encodes CASSSVIQGRGTEAFF.

This clonotype was seen a few times. J is TRBJ2-7 and V is TRBV28; the D gene is possibly TRBD2 (5 bases). The CDR3 loop spans 14 amino acids. Trimming cost V 10 bases and J 5 bases, with 21 bases left between them. From germline, CDR1 is MDHEN and CDR2 SYDVKM. Written as DNA, the CDR3 is TGTGCCACCAAACCCTCGTTCGGGGTACACGAGCAGTACTTC. Translated: CATKPSFGVHEQYF.

As to this clonotype: This clone may be a read error of a much larger clone one base away. The J gene is TRBJ1-2, the V gene TRBV5-6; D is uncertain. This CDR3 contains 12 residues. Germline values: CDR1 SGHDT, CDR2 YYEEEE. CDR3 protein: CAGSSESYGYTF. CDR3 nucleotide sequence: TGTGCCGGCAGCTCGGAAAGTTATGGCTACACCTTC.

This chain uses TRBV29-1 with TRBJ2-5; TRBD1 matches 10 bases. Near its end, the DNA agrees better with TRBJ2-1, so the J call may be wrong. CDR3 length equals 13 residues. Germline loops: CDR1 SQVTM, CDR2 ANQGSEA. CDR3 in DNA: TGCAGCCTTAGACAGGGGGCGGTGAATGAGCAGTTCTTC. This translates into CSLRQGAVNEQFF.

The sample holds a few counts of this clonotype. The chain recombines TRBV3-1 with TRBJ1-1; tentatively, D is TRBD1 (6 bases). The CDR3 has 14 residues. Trimming removed 6 bases from V and 1 base from J, with 12 bases in between. Germline CDR1 LGHDT, CDR2 YNNKEL (reference sequence). This CDR3 is CASRRGGANTEAFF. CDR3 in DNA: TGTGCCAGCAGAAGAGGGGGGGCGAACACTGAAGCTTTCTTT.

V gene TRBV4-1 combines with J gene TRBJ1-5; TRBD1 agrees at 7 bases. CDR3 size: 19 residues. V lost 3 bases and J lost 0; bases outside the gene matches: 14. Germline CDR1 MGHRA, CDR2 YSYEKL. CDR3 sequence: CASSQTRGQYDDSNQPQHF. The DNA of the CDR3 is TGCGCCAGCAGCCAGACAAGGGGACAGTATGATGATAGCAATCAGCCCCAGCATTTT.

The CDR3 region has the DNA TGTGCCAGCAGCGCAACTAGGGGTCCGCCTGGAAACACCATATATTTT. Its translation: CASSATRGPPGNTIYF. The J gene is TRBJ1-3, the V gene TRBV7-2; TRBD1 is a possible D gene (5 bases). Germline CDR1 reads SGHTA; CDR2 reads FQGNSA. This CDR3 has 16 amino acids. V was clipped by 5 bases and J by 2 bases, with 16 bases between them.

The genes are TRBV20-1 and TRBJ2-7; 13 nucleotides match TRBD2. The last part of the DNA fits TRBJ2-1 better; the J call may be wrong. This CDR3 is built from 14 residues. Germline V gene data show CDR1 as DFQATT and CDR2 as SNEGSKA (reference sequence). For the CDR3, the DNA is TGCAAGATCCAGACTAGCGGGAGGTTTAATGAGCAGTTCTTC. The encoded protein is CKIQTSGRFNEQFF.

The chain has TRBV14 and TRBJ2-3; D may be TRBD1 or TRBD2 (5 bases each). V was shortened by 0 bases and J by 8 bases, with 15 bases between the two germline ends. The germline V gene has CDR1 SGHDN and CDR2 FVKESK. This CDR3 is 15 amino acids long. The CDR3 DNA is TGTGCCAGCAGCCAAGACCGCTCGGGGCCAGGTACGCAGTATTTT. This encodes CASSQDRSGPGTQYF.